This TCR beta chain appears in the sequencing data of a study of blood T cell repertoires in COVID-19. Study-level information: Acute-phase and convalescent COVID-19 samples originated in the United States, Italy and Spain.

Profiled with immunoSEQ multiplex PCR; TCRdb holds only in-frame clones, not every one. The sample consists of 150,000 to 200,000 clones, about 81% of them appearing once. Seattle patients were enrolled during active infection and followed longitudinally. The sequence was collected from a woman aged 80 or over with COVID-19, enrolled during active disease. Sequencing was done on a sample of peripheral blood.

The CDR3 DNA reads TGTGCTAGTGGTTTGGGTTGGGACATCGAAGGGAATCAGCCCCAGCATTTT. The encoded protein is CASGLGWDIEGNQPQHF. V and J are TRBV12-5 and TRBJ1-5; maybe TRBD1 (6 bases). Per germline, CDR1 LGHNT and CDR2 FRNRAP. There are 17 residues in the CDR3. V was trimmed by 1 base and J by 4 bases, leaving 17 bases between them. The variable domain in full, completed from reference TRBV12-5 and TRBJ1-5, reads DARVTQTPRHKVTEMGQEVTMRCQPILGHNTVFWYRQTMMQGLELLAYFRNRAPLDDSGMPKDRFSAEMPDATLATLKIQPSEPRDSAVYFCASGLGWDIEGNQPQHFGDGTRLSIL.